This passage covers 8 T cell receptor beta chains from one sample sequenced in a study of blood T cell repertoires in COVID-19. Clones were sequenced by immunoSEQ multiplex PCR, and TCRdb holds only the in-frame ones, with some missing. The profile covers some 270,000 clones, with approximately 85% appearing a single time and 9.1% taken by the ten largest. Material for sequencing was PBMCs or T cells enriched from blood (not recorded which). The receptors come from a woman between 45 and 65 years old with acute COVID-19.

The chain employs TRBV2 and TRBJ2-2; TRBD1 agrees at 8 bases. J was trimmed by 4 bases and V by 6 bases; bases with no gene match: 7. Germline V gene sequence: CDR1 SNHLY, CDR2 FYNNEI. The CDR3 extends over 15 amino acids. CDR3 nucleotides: TGTGCCAGCAGACCGGGACAGGCGGGCACCGGGGAGCTGTTTTTT. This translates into CASRPGQAGTGELFF.

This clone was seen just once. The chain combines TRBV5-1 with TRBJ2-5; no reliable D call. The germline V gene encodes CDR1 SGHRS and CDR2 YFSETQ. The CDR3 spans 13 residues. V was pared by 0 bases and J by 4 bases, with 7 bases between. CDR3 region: CASSLGGLETQYF. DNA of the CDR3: TGCGCCAGCAGCTTGGGTGGCCTAGAGACCCAGTACTTC. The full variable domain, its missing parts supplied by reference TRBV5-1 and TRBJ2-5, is KAGVTQTPRYLIKTRGQQVTLSCSPISGHRSVSWYQQTPGQGLQFLFEYFSETQRNKGNFPGRFSGRQFSNSRSEMNVSTLELGDSALYLCASSLGGLETQYFGPGTRLLVL.

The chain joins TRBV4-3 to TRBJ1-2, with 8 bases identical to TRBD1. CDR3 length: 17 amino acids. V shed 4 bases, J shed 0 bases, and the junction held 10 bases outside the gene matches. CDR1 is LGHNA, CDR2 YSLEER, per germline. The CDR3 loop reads CASSPTDRAESNYGYTF. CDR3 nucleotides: TGCGCCAGCAGCCCGACGGACAGGGCGGAGTCTAACTATGGCTACACCTTC.

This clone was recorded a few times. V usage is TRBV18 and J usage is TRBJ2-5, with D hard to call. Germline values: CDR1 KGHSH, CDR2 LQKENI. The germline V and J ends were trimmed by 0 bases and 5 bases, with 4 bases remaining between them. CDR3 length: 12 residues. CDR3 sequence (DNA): TGTGCCAGCTCACCACCTGAGGAGACCCAGTACTTC. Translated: CASSPPEETQYF.

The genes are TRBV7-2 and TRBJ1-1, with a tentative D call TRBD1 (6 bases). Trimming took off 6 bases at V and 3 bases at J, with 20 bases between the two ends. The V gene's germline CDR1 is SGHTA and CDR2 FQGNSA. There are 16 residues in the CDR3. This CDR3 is CASSPRRGLRDTEAFF. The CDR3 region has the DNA TGTGCCAGCAGTCCTCGGCGGGGGCTAAGGGACACTGAAGCTTTCTTT.

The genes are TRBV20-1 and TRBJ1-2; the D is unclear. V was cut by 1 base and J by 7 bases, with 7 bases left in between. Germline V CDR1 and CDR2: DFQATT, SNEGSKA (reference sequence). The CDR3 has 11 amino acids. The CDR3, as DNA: TGCAGTGCTAGAGGATTGAGTGGCTACACCTTC. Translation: CSARGLSGYTF.

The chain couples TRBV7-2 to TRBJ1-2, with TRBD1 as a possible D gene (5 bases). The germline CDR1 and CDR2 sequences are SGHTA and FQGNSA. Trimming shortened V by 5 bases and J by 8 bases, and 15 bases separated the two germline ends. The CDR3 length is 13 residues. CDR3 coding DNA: TGTGCCAGCAGCCCTTCGGGGGAGGGCGGCTACACCTTC. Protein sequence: CASSPSGEGGYTF.

The CDR3 loop reads CASHRGLYEQYF. The CDR3 region has the DNA TGTGCCTCACACAGGGGACTCTACGAGCAGTACTTC. The chain couples TRBV30 to TRBJ2-7; D perhaps matches TRBD1 (7 bases). The germline V and J ends were trimmed by 7 bases and 3 bases, with 13 bases remaining between them. The germline V gene encodes CDR1 GTSNPN and CDR2 SVGIG (reference sequence). The CDR3 loop spans 12 amino acids.